This T cell receptor (beta chain) was identified during a study of cytomegalovirus exposure and HLA in healthy donors. The CDR3 consists of 15 residues. V shed 4 bases and J shed 7 bases, with 19 bases lying between them. Germline assignment: CDR1 SQVTM and CDR2 ANQGSEA. PCR employed 60 Vbeta and 13 Jbeta primers. Assay used: immunoSEQ multiplex PCR; TCRdb lists only in-frame clones, some missing. The sample gives some 170,000 clones, approximately 80% of which show up once; roughly 7.7% is in the top ten. This sequence originates from a woman aged 30 to 39 in good health and CMV-seropositive. The chain links TRBV29-1 to TRBJ1-4; perhaps TRBD1 as D (5 bases). Sequenced material: PBMCs. The CDR3 protein is CSVVLGGLSSEKLFF. The CDR3, as DNA: TGCAGCGTTGTGCTGGGGGGGTTGTCTTCTGAAAAACTGTTTTTT.